The rows below give T cell receptor beta chains drawn from one sample of a study of molecular identifiers for immune sequencing clone quantification. In TCRdb, the PCR reads were re-called with MiXCR into one record per CDR3 protein. The table records around 480,000 distinct CDR3 sequences, roughly 26% of them present only once. Specimen: naive CD8+ T cells from blood, with Jurkat cell RNA spiked in. These receptors were taken from a human donor in good health. Some libraries in this study had Jurkat cell RNA spiked in. CDR3s include the opening cysteine and the closing phenylalanine or tryptophan. D genes are given only for firm matches. Clone sizes are given selectively: once, few, many, or a class where the clone is expanded.

D gene	clone size	V gene	J gene	CDR3 protein	CDR3 DNA
.	.	TRBV24-1	TRBJ1-1	CATSAREGTEAFF	TGTGCCACCAGTGCCAGGGAAGGCACTGAAGCTTTCTTT
.	many	TRBV27	TRBJ2-2	CASSPQRVRETGELFF	TGTGCCAGCAGTCCTCAACGCGTGCGGGAAACCGGGGAGCTGTTTTTT
.	.	TRBV7-9	TRBJ2-2	CASSSAIDPDTGELFF	TGTGCCAGCAGCTCTGCGATAGACCCGGACACCGGGGAGCTGTTTTTT
TRBD2	once	TRBV19	TRBJ2-7	CASSKYGRGPAGDEQYF	TGTGCCAGTAGTAAGTATGGGAGGGGTCCGGCGGGCGACGAGCAGTACTTC
TRBD2	.	TRBV27	TRBJ2-1	CASILTSGSIQTHEQFF	TGTGCCAGCATTCTGACTAGCGGGAGCATTCAGACCCATGAGCAGTTCTTC
.	many	TRBV2	TRBJ2-3	CASSYSADPTDTQYF	TGTGCCAGCAGTTATAGCGCAGACCCCACAGATACGCAGTATTTT
.	.	TRBV6-5	TRBJ2-1	CASSPGLRPNIGNEQFF	TGTGCCAGCAGTCCAGGACTAAGACCAAACATAGGGAATGAGCAGTTCTTC
.	few	TRBV27	TRBJ2-1	CASSLFSSGDGPYNEQFF	TGTGCCAGCAGTTTATTTTCCTCCGGGGACGGACCCTACAATGAGCAGTTCTTC
.	.	TRBV5-1	TRBJ2-3	CASGSDRRRGDTQYF	TGCGCCAGCGGATCGGACAGAAGACGAGGAGATACGCAGTATTTT
.	few	TRBV13	TRBJ2-5	CASSPDDQGRTQYF	TGTGCCAGCAGCCCAGATGATCAGGGGCGGACCCAGTACTTC
.	.	TRBV6-6	TRBJ2-7	CASSYPGIYEQYF	TGTGCCAGCAGTTACCCCGGGATTTACGAGCAGTACTTC
.	.	TRBV19	TRBJ2-5	CASSIPGETQYF	TGTGCCAGTAGTATCCCCGGAGAGACCCAGTACTTC
.	.	TRBV19	TRBJ2-1	CASSIYGLGEQFF	TGTGCCAGTAGTATCTACGGACTTGGTGAGCAGTTCTTC
.	many	TRBV7-9	TRBJ1-2	CASSFSYGYTF	TGTGCCAGCAGCTTCAGCTATGGCTACACCTTC
.	few	TRBV7-9	TRBJ2-7	CASLPPGAGEQYF	TGTGCCAGCCTCCCCCCGGGGGCGGGTGAGCAGTACTTC
.	few	TRBV30	TRBJ1-5	CAWADPASNQPQHF	TGTGCCTGGGCGGACCCAGCTAGCAATCAGCCCCAGCATTTT